This TCR beta chain was captured in a study of Ad26.COV2.S vaccination and SARS-CoV-2 variants. Assay used: immunoSEQ multiplex PCR; TCRdb lists only in-frame clones, some missing. Among some 340,000 clones, roughly 84% were seen once, and the ten largest hold roughly 2.1%. The treatment: roughly 20 received Ad26.COV2.S at low or high dose, single or two shots; about 5 received placebo; per-sample allocation not given. Following the first vaccine or placebo injection, samples were taken on day 63. V was pared by 3 bases and J by 0 bases, with 8 bases of the junction left unmatched. Germline CDR1 LGHNT, CDR2 FRNRAP. This CDR3 is built from 17 residues.

V and J are TRBV12-5 and TRBJ2-1; TRBD1 aligns across 7 bases. Sequences were derived from peripheral blood, sampled in a trial of Ad26.COV2.S vaccine versus placebo. The receptor's source is a person aged 18-65 years who received the Ad26.COV2.S COVID-19 vaccine or a placebo. The chain's CDR3 is CASGLRAAGGSYNEQFF. CDR3 in DNA: TGTGCTAGTGGTTTACGAGCTGCAGGGGGCTCCTACAATGAGCAGTTCTTC.